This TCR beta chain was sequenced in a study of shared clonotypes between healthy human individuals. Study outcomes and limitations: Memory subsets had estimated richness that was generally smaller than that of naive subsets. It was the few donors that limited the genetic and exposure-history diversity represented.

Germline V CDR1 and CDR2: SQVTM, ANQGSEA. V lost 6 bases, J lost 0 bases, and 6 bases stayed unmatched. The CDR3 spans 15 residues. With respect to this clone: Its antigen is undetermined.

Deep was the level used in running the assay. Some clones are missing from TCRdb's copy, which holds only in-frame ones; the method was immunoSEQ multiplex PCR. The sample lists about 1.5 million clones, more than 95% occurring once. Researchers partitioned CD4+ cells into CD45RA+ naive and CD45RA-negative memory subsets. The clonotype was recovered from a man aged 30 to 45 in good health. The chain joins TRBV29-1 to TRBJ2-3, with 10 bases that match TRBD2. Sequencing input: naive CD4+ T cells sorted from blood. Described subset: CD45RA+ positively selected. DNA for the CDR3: TGCAGCGTCCGAGGACTAGCGGTCAGCACAGATACGCAGTATTTT. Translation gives CSVRGLAVSTDTQYF.